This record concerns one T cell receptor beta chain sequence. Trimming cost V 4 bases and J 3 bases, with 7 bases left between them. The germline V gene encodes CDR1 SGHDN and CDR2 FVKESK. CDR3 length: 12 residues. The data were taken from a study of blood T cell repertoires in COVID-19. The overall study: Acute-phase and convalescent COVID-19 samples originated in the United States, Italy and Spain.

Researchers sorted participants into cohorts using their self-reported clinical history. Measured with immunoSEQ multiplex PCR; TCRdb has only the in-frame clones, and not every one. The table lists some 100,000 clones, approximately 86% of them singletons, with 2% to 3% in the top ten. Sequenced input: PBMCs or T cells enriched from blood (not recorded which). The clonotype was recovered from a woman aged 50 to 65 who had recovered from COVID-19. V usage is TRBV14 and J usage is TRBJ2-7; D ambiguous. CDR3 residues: CASSLSFYEQYF. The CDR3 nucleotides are TGTGCCAGCAGCCTCTCCTTCTACGAGCAGTACTTC. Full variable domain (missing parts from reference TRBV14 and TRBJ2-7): EAGVTQFPSHSVIEKGQTVTLRCDPISGHDNLYWYRRVMGKEIKFLLHFVKESKQDESGMPNNRFLAERTGGTYSTLKVQPAELEDSGVYFCASSLSFYEQYFGPGTRLTVT.